Shown below are 2 T cell receptor beta chains from a single sample sequenced in a study of blood T cells in healthy people across ages. PCR was performed a second time for 7 to 11 cycles using a sample-barcoded 5' primer and a J-beta primer mix. TCRdb re-called the 5' RACE reads through MiXCR, storing one row per CDR3 protein. The sample gives more than 800,000 distinct CDR3 sequences, 40% to 50% of which show up once; 15% to 20% is in the top ten. The source material was blood. The source of these receptors is a woman aged 60 to 75 in good health.

V and J are TRBV4-1 and TRBJ2-3; no definite D call. The CDR3 extends over 13 amino acids. CDR1 is MGHRA and CDR2 is YSYEKL in the germline V gene. V was pared by 5 bases and J by 6 bases, with 12 bases between. CDR3 bases: TGCGCCAGCAGCACCCAGACCTACGATACGCAGTATTTT. Protein: CASSTQTYDTQYF.

The chain has TRBV30 and TRBJ2-7; 12 bases align to TRBD2. Germline V lookup: CDR1 GTSNPN, CDR2 SVGIG (reference sequence). V lost 5 bases, J lost 5 bases, and 4 bases stayed unmatched. The CDR3 is 13 amino acids. CDR3 sequence (DNA): TGTGCCTGGGATGGACTAGCGGGAAACGAGCAGTACTTC. It encodes CAWDGLAGNEQYF.